This TCR beta chain was sequenced in a study of beta chain features in type 1 diabetes. Study overall: Analysis included about 110 million sorted cells drawn from all samples. Study-level points and caveats: Relative to healthy donors, patients appeared to have naive, central memory and Treg TCRB repertoires that were more similar.

Regarding this clone: No antigen is known for it.

Sorting of CD4+ naive, central memory, regulatory and stem cell-like memory cells was performed via CD45RO/CCR7/CD25/CD127/CD95/CD27. Expressed TCRB transcripts were sequenced after all isolated RNA was converted to cDNA. The study sequenced naive, central memory and regulatory T cell samples to an average of about 3.5 million reads. The data were produced by immunoSEQ multiplex PCR, yet TCRdb's version contains in-frame clones alone and is incomplete. The sample records 350,000 to 400,000 clones, roughly 15% being singletons. V shed 4 bases and J 3 bases; nucleotides not matched to a gene: 6. CDR1 and CDR2 (germline): SGHNT, YYREEE (reference sequence). The CDR3 has 15 amino acids.

The V and J genes are TRBV5-4 and TRBJ2-1, with TRBD2 matching over 8 bases. Material for sequencing was naive CD4+ T cells from blood. The receptor comes from a woman younger than 35 in good health. The CDR3 coding sequence is TGTGCCAGCAGCCACGGACTAGCAGTCTACAATGAGCAGTTCTTC. It is translated as CASSHGLAVYNEQFF.